Listed below are T cell receptor beta chains from one sample, sequenced in a study of beta chain features in type 1 diabetes. Produced via immunoSEQ multiplex PCR; TCRdb's table is partial and in-frame only. The repertoire holds over 700,000 clones, with 17% as singletons. Input material: naive CD4+ T cells from blood. The receptors come from a woman younger than 35 in good health. Each CDR3 is given with its conserved first and last residue. The D gene is left open where the match is weak. Rows may omit the clone size; those that give it use once, few, many or a size class.

j_call	clone_size	v_call	d_call	cdr3_nt	cdr3_aa
TRBJ2-5	.	TRBV7-9	.	TGTGCCAGCAGCTCCCAACGGGACAGCGGGATCACGCAGACCCAGTACTTC	CASSSQRDSGITQTQYF
TRBJ2-1	few	TRBV19	TRBD2	TGTGCCAGTAGTCTGGCCGGGACTAGCGGGAGTAATGAGCAGTTCTTC	CASSLAGTSGSNEQFF
TRBJ2-2	.	TRBV7-3	TRBD2	TGTGCCAGCAGCCAACAAGGGACTACGCAAACCGGGGAGCTGTTTTTT	CASSQQGTTQTGELFF
TRBJ2-3	few	TRBV5-6	.	TGTGCCAGCAGCAGAACACAGGAACTAGGAACAGATACGCAGTATTTT	CASSRTQELGTDTQYF
TRBJ2-5	.	TRBV19	TRBD2	TGTGCCAGTAGTATAAGCGGGAGGAAGAAGACCCAGTACTTC	CASSISGRKKTQYF
TRBJ2-7	few	TRBV10-2	.	TGCGCCAGCAGTGCCGGGGCTACGTACGAGCAGTACTTC	CASSAGATYEQYF
TRBJ1-4	.	TRBV18	TRBD1	TGTGCCAGCTCACCCGCCGGGACAGGGGGGACTAATGAAAAACTGTTTTTT	CASSPAGTGGTNEKLFF
TRBJ1-5	few	TRBV19	.	TGTGCCAGTAACAGAGGACCGGGGGGTCAGCCCCAGCATTTT	CASNRGPGGQPQHF
TRBJ2-1	.	TRBV10-3	.	TGTGCCATCAGTGAGTGGACAGCCTCCTACAATGAGCAGTTCTTC	CAISEWTASYNEQFF
TRBJ2-7	.	TRBV7-9	.	TGTGCCAGCCCAGTAGTCGGGCAGTACTTC	CASPVVGQYF
TRBJ1-5	few	TRBV28	TRBD1	TGTGCCAGCAGTTATGCCCCGGGACAGAGCAATCAGCCCCAGCATTTT	CASSYAPGQSNQPQHF
TRBJ2-1	few	TRBV10-3	TRBD2	TGTGCCACCCAACTAGCGGGAGGGGATGAGCAGTTCTTC	CATQLAGGDEQFF
TRBJ2-3	few	TRBV25-1	.	TGTGCCAGCAGTGCGAAGTTGAGCACAGATACGCAGTATTTT	CASSAKLSTDTQYF
TRBJ2-5	.	TRBV4-2	TRBD2	TGTGCCAGCAGCCAAGACACCGGGACTAGCGGTGGAGCCCAGTACTTC	CASSQDTGTSGGAQYF
TRBJ2-1	few	TRBV25-1	.	TGTGCCAGCACCGGGACTTACAATGAGCAGTTCTTC	CASTGTYNEQFF
TRBJ2-2	many	TRBV10-3	.	TGTGCCATCAGGAGCGGAGACACCGGGGAGCTGTTTTTT	CAIRSGDTGELFF
TRBJ2-7	once	TRBV11-2	TRBD2	TGTGCCAGCAGCCGACTAGCGGGAGTTAACTACGAGCAGTACTTC	CASSRLAGVNYEQYF
TRBJ2-5	few	TRBV6-5	TRBD1	TGTGCCAGCAGTGGACAGGGCGTAGGTGGAGAGACCCAGTACTTC	CASSGQGVGGETQYF
TRBJ2-5	few	TRBV7-2	.	TGTGCCAGCAGCTTAGTGGGTCGAGGTAGTAAGCAGTACTTC	CASSLVGRGSKQYF
TRBJ2-7	.	TRBV15	.	TGTGCCACCAGCAGAGAGGCGCTTGGGACGATTGTAGCCGAGCAGTACTTC	CATSREALGTIVAEQYF
TRBJ2-3	.	TRBV7-3	.	TGTGCCAGCAGCTTATCGCGGGACCCGGGTCTAGATACGCAGTATTTT	CASSLSRDPGLDTQYF
TRBJ2-7	.	TRBV4-2	.	TGTGCCAGCAGCCAAGAACAGGGAGCTTCCTACGAGCAGTACTTC	CASSQEQGASYEQYF
TRBJ2-1	.	TRBV18	.	TGTGCCAGCTCAGCTCAGGTTTCCAACTTCAATGAGCAGTTCTTC	CASSAQVSNFNEQFF
TRBJ2-7	few	TRBV7-9	.	TGTGCCAGCAGCTTAGGAAACGAGCAGTACTTC	CASSLGNEQYF
TRBJ2-7	.	TRBV6-5	TRBD1	TGTGCCAGCAGACTGGACAGGAACCCCTACGAGCAGTACTTC	CASRLDRNPYEQYF
TRBJ1-2	.	TRBV7-9	TRBD1	TGTGCCAGCAGCTTTGGACAGGGCTCAAACTATGGCTACACCTTC	CASSFGQGSNYGYTF
TRBJ2-2	.	TRBV19	.	TGTGCCAGTAGTAGAAACTGGGGTAACACCGGGGAGCTGTTTTTT	CASSRNWGNTGELFF
TRBJ1-5	few	TRBV7-2	TRBD1	TGTGCCAGCAGCTTAGAGACAGGGAATCAGCCCCAGCATTTT	CASSLETGNQPQHF